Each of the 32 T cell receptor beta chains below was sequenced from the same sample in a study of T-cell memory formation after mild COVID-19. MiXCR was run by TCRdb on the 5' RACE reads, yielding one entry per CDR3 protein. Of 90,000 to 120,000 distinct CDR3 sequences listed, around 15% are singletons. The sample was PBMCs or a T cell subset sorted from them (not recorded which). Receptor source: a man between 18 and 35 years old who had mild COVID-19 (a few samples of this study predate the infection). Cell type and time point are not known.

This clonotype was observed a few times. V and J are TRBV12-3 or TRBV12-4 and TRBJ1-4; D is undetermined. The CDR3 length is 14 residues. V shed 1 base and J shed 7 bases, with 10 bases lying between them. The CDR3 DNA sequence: TGTGCCAGCAGTTTAGTTCAGGCGGGTGAAAAACTGTTTTTT. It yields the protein CASSLVQAGEKLFF.

CDR3 DNA sequence: TGTGCCAGCAGCGGGGGAAGGGGATACACAGATACGCAGTATTTT. Protein product: CASSGGRGYTDTQYF. This chain connects TRBV11-1 to TRBJ2-3, with D perhaps assigned TRBD1 or TRBD2 (5 bases each). Germline-derived CDR1 and CDR2 are SGHAT and FQDESV (reference sequence). The CDR3 is made up of 15 amino acids. V lost 5 bases and J lost 2, with 14 bases in between.

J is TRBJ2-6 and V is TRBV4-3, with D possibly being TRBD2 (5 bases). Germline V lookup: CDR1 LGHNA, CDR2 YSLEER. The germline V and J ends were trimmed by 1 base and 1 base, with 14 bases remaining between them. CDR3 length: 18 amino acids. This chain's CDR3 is CASSQVGGFPSGANVLTF. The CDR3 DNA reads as TGCGCCAGCAGCCAAGTGGGCGGGTTTCCATCTGGGGCCAACGTCCTGACTTTC.

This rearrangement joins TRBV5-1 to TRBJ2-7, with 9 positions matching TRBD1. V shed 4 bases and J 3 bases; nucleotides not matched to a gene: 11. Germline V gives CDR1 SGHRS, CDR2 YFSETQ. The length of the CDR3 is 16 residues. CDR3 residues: CASSGITGQGYYEQYF. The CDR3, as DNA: TGCGCCAGCAGCGGAATAACGGGACAGGGTTACTACGAGCAGTACTTC.

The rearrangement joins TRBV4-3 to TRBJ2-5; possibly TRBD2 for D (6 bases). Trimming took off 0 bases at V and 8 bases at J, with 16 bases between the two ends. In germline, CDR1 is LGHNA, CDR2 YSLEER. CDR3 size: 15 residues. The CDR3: CASSQDRQPGDTQYF. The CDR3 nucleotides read TGCGCCAGCAGCCAAGATAGACAGCCGGGGGATACCCAGTACTTC.

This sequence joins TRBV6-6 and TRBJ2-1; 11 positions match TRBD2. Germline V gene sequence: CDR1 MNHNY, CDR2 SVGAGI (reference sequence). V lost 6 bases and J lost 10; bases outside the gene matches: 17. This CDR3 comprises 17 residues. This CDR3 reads CASSDPAGIAGGKEQFF. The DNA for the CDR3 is TGTGCCAGCAGCGATCCCGCTGGAATAGCGGGGGGGAAGGAGCAGTTCTTC.

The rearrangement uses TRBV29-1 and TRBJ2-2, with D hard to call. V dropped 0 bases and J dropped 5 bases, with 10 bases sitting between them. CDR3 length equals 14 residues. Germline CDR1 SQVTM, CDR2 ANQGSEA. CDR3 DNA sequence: TGCAGCGTTGAAGATGATGGTTGGACCGGGGAGCTGTTTTTT. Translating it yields CSVEDDGWTGELFF.

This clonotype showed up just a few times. The CDR3 nucleotides read TGTGCCAGCAGCTTAGAAGTAAGGGCTGGGGCCAACGTCCTGACTTTC. This translates into CASSLEVRAGANVLTF. The genes are TRBV7-9 and TRBJ2-6; D unresolved. Trimming cost V 1 base and J 2 bases, with 9 bases left between them. The CDR3 loop spans 16 amino acids. The germline V gene encodes CDR1 SEHNR and CDR2 FQNEAQ (reference sequence).

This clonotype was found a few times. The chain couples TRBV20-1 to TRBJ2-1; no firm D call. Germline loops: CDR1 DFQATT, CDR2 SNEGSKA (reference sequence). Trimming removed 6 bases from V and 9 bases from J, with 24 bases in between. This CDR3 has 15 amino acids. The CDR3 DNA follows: TGCAGTGCCCCCCCGGATAGGGATCACACCACTGAGCAGTTCTTC. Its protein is CSAPPDRDHTTEQFF.

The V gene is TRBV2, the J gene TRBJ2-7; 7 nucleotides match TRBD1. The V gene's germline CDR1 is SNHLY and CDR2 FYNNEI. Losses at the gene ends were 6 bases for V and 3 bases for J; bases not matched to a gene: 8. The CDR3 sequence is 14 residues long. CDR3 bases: TGTGCCAGCAGCCCGGACAGGAATCACTACGAGCAGTACGTC. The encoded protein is CASSPDRNHYEQYV.

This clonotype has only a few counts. The DNA of the CDR3 is TGTGCCAGCAGCTTAGAGGGCAGAAAACTGTTTTTT. It translates to CASSLEGRKLFF. This chain uses TRBV7-9 with TRBJ1-4, with D unresolved. From germline, CDR1 is SEHNR and CDR2 FQNEAQ (reference sequence). The V and J ends lost 1 base and 10 bases respectively, with 7 bases between them. The CDR3 spans 12 residues.

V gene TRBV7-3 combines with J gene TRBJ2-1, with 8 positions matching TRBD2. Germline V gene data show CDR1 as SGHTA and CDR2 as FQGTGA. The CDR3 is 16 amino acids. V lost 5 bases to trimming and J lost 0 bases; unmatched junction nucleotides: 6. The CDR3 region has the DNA TGTGCCAGCAGCCCCAATAGCGGGGCCTCCTACAATGAGCAGTTCTTC. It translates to CASSPNSGASYNEQFF. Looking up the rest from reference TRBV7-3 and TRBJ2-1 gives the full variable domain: GAGVSQTPSNKVTEKGKYVELRCDPISGHTALYWYRQSLGQGPEFLIYFQGTGAADDSGLPNDRFFAVRPEGSVSTLKIQRTERGDSAVYLCASSPNSGASYNEQFFGPGTRLTVL.

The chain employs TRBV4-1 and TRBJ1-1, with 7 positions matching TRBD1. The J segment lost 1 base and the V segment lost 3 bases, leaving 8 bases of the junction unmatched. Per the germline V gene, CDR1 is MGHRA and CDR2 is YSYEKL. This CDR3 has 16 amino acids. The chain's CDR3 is CASSHVRQGPNTEAFF. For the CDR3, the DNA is TGCGCCAGCAGCCACGTCCGACAGGGCCCGAACACTGAAGCTTTCTTT.

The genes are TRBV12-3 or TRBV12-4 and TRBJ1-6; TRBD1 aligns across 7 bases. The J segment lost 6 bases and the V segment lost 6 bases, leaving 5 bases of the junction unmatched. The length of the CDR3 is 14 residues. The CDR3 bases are TGTGCCAGCAGAACGACAGGGCTTAATTCACCCCTCCACTTT. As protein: CASRTTGLNSPLHF.

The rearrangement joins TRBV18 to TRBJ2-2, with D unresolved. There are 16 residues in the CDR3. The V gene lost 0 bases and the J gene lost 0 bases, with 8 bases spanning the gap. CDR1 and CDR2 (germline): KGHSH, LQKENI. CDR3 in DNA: TGTGCCAGCTCACCACCGCAGGCAGCGAACACCGGGGAGCTGTTTTTT. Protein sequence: CASSPPQAANTGELFF.

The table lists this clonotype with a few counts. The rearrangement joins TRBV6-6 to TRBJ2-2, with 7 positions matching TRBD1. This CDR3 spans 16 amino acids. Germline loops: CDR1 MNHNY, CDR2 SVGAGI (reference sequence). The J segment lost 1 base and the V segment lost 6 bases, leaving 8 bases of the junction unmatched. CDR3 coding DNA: TGTGCCAGCAGCGAACCGACAGGGTGGAACACCGGGGAGCTGTTTTTT. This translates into CASSEPTGWNTGELFF.

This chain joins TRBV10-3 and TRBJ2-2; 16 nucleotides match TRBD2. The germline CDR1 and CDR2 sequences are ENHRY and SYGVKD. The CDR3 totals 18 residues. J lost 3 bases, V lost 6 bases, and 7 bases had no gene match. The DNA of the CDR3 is TGTGCCATCAGCCCGGGACTAGCGGGGGGGATCGACACCGGGGAGCTGTTTTTT. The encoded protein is CAISPGLAGGIDTGELFF.

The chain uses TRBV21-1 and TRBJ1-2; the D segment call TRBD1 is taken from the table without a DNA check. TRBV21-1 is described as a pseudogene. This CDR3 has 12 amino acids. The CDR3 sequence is CASRGSSYGYTF. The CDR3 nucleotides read TGTGCCAGCCGGGGGTCGAGCTATGGCTACACCTTC.

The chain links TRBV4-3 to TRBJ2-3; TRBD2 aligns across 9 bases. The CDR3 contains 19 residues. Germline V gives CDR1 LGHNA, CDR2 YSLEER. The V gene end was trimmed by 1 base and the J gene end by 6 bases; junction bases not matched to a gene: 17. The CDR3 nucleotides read TGCGCCAGCAGCCAAGCGCGGTCTCTAGCGGGGAGCCCAAGGGATACGCAGTATTTT. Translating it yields CASSQARSLAGSPRDTQYF.

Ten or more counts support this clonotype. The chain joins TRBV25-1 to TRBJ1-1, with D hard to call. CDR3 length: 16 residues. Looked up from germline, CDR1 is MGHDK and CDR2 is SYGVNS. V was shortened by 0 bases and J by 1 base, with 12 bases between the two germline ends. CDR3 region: CASSEYLGGENTEAFF. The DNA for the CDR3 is TGTGCCAGCAGTGAATACCTTGGCGGGGAGAACACTGAAGCTTTCTTT.

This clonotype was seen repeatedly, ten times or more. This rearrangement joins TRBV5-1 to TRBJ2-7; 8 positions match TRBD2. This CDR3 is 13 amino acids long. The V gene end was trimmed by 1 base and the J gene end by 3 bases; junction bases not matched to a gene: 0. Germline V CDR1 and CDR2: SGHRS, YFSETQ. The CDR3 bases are TGCGCCAGCAGCTTGACTAGCGGCTACGAGCAGTACTTC. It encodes CASSLTSGYEQYF.

CDR3 in amino acids: CASSFLDNEQFF. CDR3 nucleotides: TGTGCCAGCAGTTTTCTAGACAATGAGCAGTTCTTC. The chain recombines TRBV27 with TRBJ2-1; D remains ambiguous. V shed 3 bases and J shed 5 bases, with 5 bases lying between them. The CDR3 sequence is 12 residues long. CDR1 MNHEY and CDR2 SMNVEV come from the germline V gene (reference sequence).

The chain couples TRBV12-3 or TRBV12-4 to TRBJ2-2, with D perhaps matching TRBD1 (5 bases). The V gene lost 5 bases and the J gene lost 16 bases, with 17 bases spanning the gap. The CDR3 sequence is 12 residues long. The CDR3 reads CASSPQTVTPFF. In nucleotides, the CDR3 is TGTGCCAGCAGTCCGCAGACAGTCACCCCGTTTTTT.

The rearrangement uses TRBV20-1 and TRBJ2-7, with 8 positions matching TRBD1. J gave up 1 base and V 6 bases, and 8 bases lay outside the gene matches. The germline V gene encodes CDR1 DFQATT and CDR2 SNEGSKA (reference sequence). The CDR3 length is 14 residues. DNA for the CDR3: TGCAGTGCAAAGCCGGGACAGGATTCCTACGAGCAGTACTTC. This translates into CSAKPGQDSYEQYF.

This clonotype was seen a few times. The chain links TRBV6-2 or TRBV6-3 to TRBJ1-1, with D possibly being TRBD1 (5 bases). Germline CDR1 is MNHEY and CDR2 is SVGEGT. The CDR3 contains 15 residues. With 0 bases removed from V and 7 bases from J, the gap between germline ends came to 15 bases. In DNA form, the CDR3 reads TGTGCCAGCAGTTACTCGAGAGGGGTAGGAGTTGAAGCTTTCTTT. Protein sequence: CASSYSRGVGVEAFF.

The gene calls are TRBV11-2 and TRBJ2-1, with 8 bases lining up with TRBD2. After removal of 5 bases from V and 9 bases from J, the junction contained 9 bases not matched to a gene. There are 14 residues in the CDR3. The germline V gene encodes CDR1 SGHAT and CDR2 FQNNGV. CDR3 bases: TGTGCCAGCAGCCTATCGGGACTAGTGAGTGAGCAGTTCTTC. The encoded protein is CASSLSGLVSEQFF.

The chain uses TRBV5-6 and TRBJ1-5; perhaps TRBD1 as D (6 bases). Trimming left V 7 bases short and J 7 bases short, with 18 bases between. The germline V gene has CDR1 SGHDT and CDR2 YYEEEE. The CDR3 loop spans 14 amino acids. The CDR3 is CASSFGGAGQPQHF. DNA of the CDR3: TGTGCCAGCTCATTCGGGGGCGCCGGGCAGCCCCAGCATTTT.

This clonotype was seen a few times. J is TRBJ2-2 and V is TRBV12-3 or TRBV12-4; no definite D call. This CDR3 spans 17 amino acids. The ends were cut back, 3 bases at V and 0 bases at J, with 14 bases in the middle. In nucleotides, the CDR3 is TGTGCCAGCAGTTTCCTATATAAGAGTGCGAACACCGGGGAGCTGTTTTTT. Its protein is CASSFLYKSANTGELFF.

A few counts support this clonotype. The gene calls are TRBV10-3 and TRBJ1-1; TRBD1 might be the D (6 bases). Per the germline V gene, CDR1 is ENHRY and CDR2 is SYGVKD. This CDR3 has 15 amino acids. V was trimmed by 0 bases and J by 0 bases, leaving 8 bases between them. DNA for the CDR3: TGTGCCATCAGTGAGTCAGGGGGGGTGAACACTGAAGCTTTCTTT. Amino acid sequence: CAISESGGVNTEAFF.

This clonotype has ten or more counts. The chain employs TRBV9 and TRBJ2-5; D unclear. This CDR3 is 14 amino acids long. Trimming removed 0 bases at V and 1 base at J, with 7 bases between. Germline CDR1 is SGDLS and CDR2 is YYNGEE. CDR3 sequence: CASSVDGSQETQYF. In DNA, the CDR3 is TGTGCCAGCAGCGTAGACGGATCCCAAGAGACCCAGTACTTC.

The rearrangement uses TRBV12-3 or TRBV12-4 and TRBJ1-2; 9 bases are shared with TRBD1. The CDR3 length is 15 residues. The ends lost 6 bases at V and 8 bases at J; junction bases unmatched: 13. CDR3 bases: TGTGCCAGCAGCTATGGCCCGGGACAGGGATTCGGCTACACCTTC. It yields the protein CASSYGPGQGFGYTF.

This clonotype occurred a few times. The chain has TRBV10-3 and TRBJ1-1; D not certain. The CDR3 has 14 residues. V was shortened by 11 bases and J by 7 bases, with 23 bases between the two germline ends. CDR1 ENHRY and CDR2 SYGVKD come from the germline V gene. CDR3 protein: CAGRPRHDRVEAFF. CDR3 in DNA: TGTGCCGGCCGGCCGCGTCACGATCGAGTTGAAGCTTTCTTT.